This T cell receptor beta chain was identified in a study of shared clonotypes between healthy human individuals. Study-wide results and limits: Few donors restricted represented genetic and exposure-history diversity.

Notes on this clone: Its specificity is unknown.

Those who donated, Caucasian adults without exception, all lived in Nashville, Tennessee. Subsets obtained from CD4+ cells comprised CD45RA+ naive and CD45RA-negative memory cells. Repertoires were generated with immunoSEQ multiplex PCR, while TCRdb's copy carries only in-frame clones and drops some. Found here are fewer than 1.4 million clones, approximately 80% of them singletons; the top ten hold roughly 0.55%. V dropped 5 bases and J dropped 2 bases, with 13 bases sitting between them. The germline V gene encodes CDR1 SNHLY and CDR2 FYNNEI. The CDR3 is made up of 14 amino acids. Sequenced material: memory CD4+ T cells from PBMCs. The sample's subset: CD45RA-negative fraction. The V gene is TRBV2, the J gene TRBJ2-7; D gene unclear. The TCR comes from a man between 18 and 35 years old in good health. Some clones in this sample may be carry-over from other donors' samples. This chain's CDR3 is CASSPSEGAYEQYF. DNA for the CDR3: TGTGCCAGCAGTCCCTCGGAAGGCGCCTACGAGCAGTACTTC.